This T cell receptor beta chain is from a study of read filtering for tumor transcriptome and immune sequencing. The library was built from roughly 400 ng RNA with molecular barcoded adaptors for alpha/delta and beta/gamma chains. TCRdb reprocessed the reads with MiXCR, giving one entry per CDR3 protein. The sample lists about 62,000 distinct CDR3 sequences, less than 20% seen once, with about a tenth in the top ten. As to this clonotype: This likely traces to a read error, being one base from a far larger clone.

With 5 bases removed from V and 0 bases from J, the gap between germline ends came to 17 bases. CDR1 and CDR2 from the germline V gene are SGHTS and YDEGEE. This CDR3 is built from 16 residues. J is TRBJ1-1 and V is TRBV5-8; D may be TRBD1 (5 bases). Sequenced sample: a population of CD138-negative cells sorted from bone marrow. The TCR sequence derives from a donor at least 40 years old with multiple myeloma. CDR3 region: CASRDLGRGVNTEAFF. Written as DNA, the CDR3 is TGTGCCAGCAGGGACCTGGGACGCGGAGTGAACACTGAAGCTTTCTTT.